This passage covers 31 T cell receptor beta chains from one sample sequenced in a study of cytomegalovirus exposure and HLA in healthy donors. Primers included in the PCR were 60 Vbeta and 13 Jbeta primers. Clones were read by immunoSEQ multiplex PCR, and TCRdb kept only the in-frame ones, dropping some. Among about 140,000 clones listed, 75% to 80% were seen once. The sequenced material came from PBMCs. These receptors came from a female donor in good health and CMV-seronegative.

This clone has just a few counts. The chain recombines TRBV29-1 with TRBJ1-1; D uncertain. Trimming removed 5 bases at V and 0 bases at J, with 7 bases between. There are 12 residues in the CDR3. Germline-derived CDR1 and CDR2 are SQVTM and ANQGSEA. CDR3 sequence reads: CSVSLMNTEAFF. DNA of the CDR3: TGCAGCGTTTCCCTTATGAACACTGAAGCTTTCTTT.

This clone appeared a single time. The V gene is TRBV5-5, the J gene TRBJ1-1; the D gene is possibly TRBD1 (5 bases). Germline V gene sequence: CDR1 SGHKS, CDR2 YYEKEE (reference sequence). The CDR3 is 12 residues long. Trimming pared 0 bases from V and 8 bases from J, leaving 8 bases between. In nucleotides, the CDR3 is TGTGCCAGCAGCTTGGAGCGGGGGGAAGCTTTCTTT. It specifies CASSLERGEAFF.

This chain joins TRBV9 and TRBJ2-7, with 7 nucleotides matching TRBD1. Looked up from germline, CDR1 is SGDLS and CDR2 is YYNGEE. The CDR3 is made up of 14 amino acids. The junction had 9 bases not matched to a gene; V was cut back by 3 bases and J by 6 bases. The CDR3 loop is CASSGRNRGFEQYF. DNA for the CDR3: TGTGCCAGCAGCGGCCGGAACAGGGGCTTCGAGCAGTACTTC.

The rearrangement uses TRBV4-2 and TRBJ1-3; 7 nucleotides match TRBD1. Trimming removed 1 base from V and 0 bases from J; junction bases left unmatched: 6. This CDR3 has 17 residues. Germline V gene lookup returns CDR1 LGHNA and CDR2 YNFKEQ. Here the CDR3 DNA reads TGTGCCAGCAGCCAAGGACAGGGAGTAACCTCTGGAAACACCATATATTTT. It yields the protein CASSQGQGVTSGNTIYF.

This clone was observed a handful of times. The genes are TRBV19 and TRBJ2-3; tentatively, D is TRBD1 (6 bases). The CDR3 has 16 amino acids. V was shortened by 3 bases and J by 3 bases, with 16 bases between the two germline ends. Germline values: CDR1 LNHDA, CDR2 SQIVND (reference sequence). The CDR3 DNA sequence: TGTGCCAGTAGTATCCCCTCCCGAGGGGGAACAGATACGCAGTATTTT. Translated, it gives CASSIPSRGGTDTQYF.

The chain couples TRBV29-1 to TRBJ1-2; the D gene is possibly TRBD1 (5 bases). Trimming took 4 bases from V and 7 from J, leaving 10 bases between them. The CDR3 sequence is 11 residues long. CDR1 is SQVTM, CDR2 ANQGSEA, per germline. CDR3 protein: CSVGGVGGYTF. In DNA, the CDR3 is TGCAGCGTTGGGGGGGTTGGTGGCTACACCTTC. The whole variable domain, remainder taken from reference TRBV29-1 and TRBJ1-2, is SAVISQKPSRDICQRGTSLTIQCQVDSQVTMMFWYRQQPGQSLTLIATANQGSEATYESGFVIDKFPISRPNLTFSTLTVSNMSPEDSSIYLCSVGGVGGYTFGSGTRLTVV.

This clone was detected a few times. The V call is TRBV20-1, the J call TRBJ1-1, with no clear D. The CDR3 is 11 residues long. Germline V gives CDR1 DFQATT, CDR2 SNEGSKA (reference sequence). V dropped 6 bases and J dropped 3 bases, with 8 bases sitting between them. The CDR3 nucleotides read TGCAGTGCCGACGGAGACACTGAAGCTTTCTTT. The encoded protein is CSADGDTEAFF.

This clone turned up a few times. This rearrangement joins TRBV6-6 to TRBJ1-4; D might be TRBD1 (6 bases). This CDR3 region has 14 residues. CDR1 is MNHNY and CDR2 is SVGAGI in the germline V gene (reference sequence). The ends were cut back, 7 bases at V and 7 bases at J, with 16 bases in the middle. CDR3 nucleotides: TGTGCCAGCACATCAGGGGTTTTTAGTGAAAAACTGTTTTTT. Protein: CASTSGVFSEKLFF.

The gene calls are TRBV19 and TRBJ1-2, with D maybe TRBD1 (6 bases). The CDR3 is 15 amino acids. Germline CDR1 and CDR2: LNHDA and SQIVND (reference sequence). Trimming took 1 base from V and 6 from J, leaving 15 bases between them. CDR3 protein: CASSIVRGSGDGYTF. DNA of the CDR3: TGTGCCAGTAGTATAGTCCGGGGCTCAGGGGATGGCTACACCTTC.

This chain links TRBV6-6 with TRBJ2-1, with TRBD1 matching over 8 bases. CDR1 MNHNY and CDR2 SVGAGI come from the germline V gene (reference sequence). J was trimmed by 5 bases and V by 5 bases; bases with no gene match: 8. The CDR3 has 15 residues. The CDR3 sequence: CASSLGTGLNNEQFF. The CDR3 nucleotides are TGTGCCAGCAGTCTAGGGACAGGCCTAAACAATGAGCAGTTCTTC.

This sequence joins TRBV9 and TRBJ2-7; the match to TRBD1 covers 7 bases. This CDR3 has 17 amino acids. The germline V gene has CDR1 SGDLS and CDR2 YYNGEE. Trimming removed 0 bases from V and 5 bases from J; junction bases left unmatched: 14. The CDR3 loop reads CASSVGGRGGVGDEQYF. CDR3 nucleotide sequence: TGTGCCAGCAGCGTAGGAGGACGAGGGGGCGTAGGGGACGAGCAGTACTTC.

The chain joins TRBV25-1 to TRBJ2-1; TRBD1 aligns across 8 bases. The ends lost 6 bases at V and 7 bases at J; junction bases unmatched: 2. CDR1 is MGHDK and CDR2 is SYGVNS in the germline V gene. This CDR3 comprises 12 residues. CDR3 sequence: CASRQGENEQFF. In DNA, the CDR3 is TGTGCCAGCAGACAGGGGGAGAATGAGCAGTTCTTC.

The chain is built from TRBV4-1 and TRBJ2-7; 9 nucleotides align to TRBD1. There are 15 residues in the CDR3. Per the germline V gene, CDR1 is MGHRA and CDR2 is YSYEKL. V shed 1 base and J 5 bases; nucleotides not matched to a gene: 6. CDR3 nucleotide sequence: TGCGCCAGCAGCCAAGGGGACAGGGATTATAACGAGCAGTACTTC. Translation gives CASSQGDRDYNEQYF.

This chain connects TRBV5-1 to TRBJ2-2; 12 bases are a match to TRBD2. This CDR3 contains 15 residues. V was clipped by 4 bases and J by 6 bases; unmatched bases: 4. Germline loops: CDR1 SGHRS, CDR2 YFSETQ. The CDR3 region is CASSNRTSGAGELFF. For the CDR3, the DNA is TGCGCCAGCAGCAACAGGACTAGCGGGGCCGGGGAGCTGTTTTTT.

The chain uses TRBV7-8 and TRBJ1-2; D is possibly TRBD1 (6 bases). The CDR3 covers 13 residues. The ends were cut back, 1 base at V and 7 bases at J, with 10 bases in the middle. Germline V lookup: CDR1 SGHVS, CDR2 FQNEAQ. CDR3: CASSLDRVIGYTF. CDR3 DNA: TGTGCCAGCAGCTTAGACAGGGTGATTGGCTACACCTTC.

This clone was seen a handful of times. This chain joins TRBV6-5 and TRBJ2-4, with a tentative D call TRBD2 (6 bases). CDR1 MNHEY and CDR2 SVGAGI come from the germline V gene. This CDR3 has 11 amino acids. Trimming left V 4 bases short and J 8 bases short, with 6 bases between. Here the CDR3 DNA reads TGTGCCAGCAGTTGGGGGGACATTCAGTACTTC. Amino acid sequence: CASSWGDIQYF.

The rearrangement uses TRBV5-1 and TRBJ2-2; 8 bases are a match to TRBD2. The CDR3 spans 15 residues. After removal of 0 bases from V and 2 bases from J, the junction contained 0 bases not matched to a gene. From germline, CDR1 is SGHRS and CDR2 YFSETQ. CDR3: CASSLGTSNTGELFF. The CDR3, as DNA: TGCGCCAGCAGCTTGGGGACTAGCAACACCGGGGAGCTGTTTTTT.

The sample holds a few counts of this clone. V usage is TRBV6-1 and J usage is TRBJ1-1, with D possibly TRBD1 on 5 matching bases. This CDR3 region has 13 residues. V was trimmed by 2 bases and J by 8 bases, leaving 12 bases between them. CDR1 and CDR2 from the germline V gene are MNHNS and SASEGT. The CDR3 here is CASSERLRGEAFF. The CDR3, as DNA: TGTGCCAGCAGTGAAAGGTTGCGGGGGGAAGCTTTCTTT.

The chain is built from TRBV7-8 and TRBJ2-5; 7 bases align to TRBD1. V shed 11 bases and J 2 bases; nucleotides not matched to a gene: 5. The germline gives CDR1 SGHVS, CDR2 FQNEAQ. This CDR3 comprises 12 residues. This CDR3 reads CALLGQQETQYF. The CDR3 DNA follows: TGTGCCTTACTGGGACAGCAAGAGACCCAGTACTTC.

The J gene is TRBJ1-1, the V gene TRBV6-5; no firm D call. The CDR3 sequence is 14 residues long. Deletions cut 7 bases from V and 0 bases from J, with 12 bases between. Per the germline V gene, CDR1 is MNHEY and CDR2 is SVGAGI. Here the CDR3 reads CASNAGRVNTEAFF. For the CDR3, the DNA is TGTGCCAGCAACGCCGGGCGGGTGAACACTGAAGCTTTCTTT.

The chain couples TRBV29-1 to TRBJ1-2, with 7 bases identical to TRBD1. This CDR3 comprises 13 residues. CDR1 and CDR2 from the germline V gene are SQVTM and ANQGSEA. Trimming removed 4 bases from V and 4 bases from J; junction bases left unmatched: 6. The chain's CDR3 is CSVARQGGYGYTF. The DNA for the CDR3 is TGCAGCGTTGCCCGACAGGGAGGCTATGGCTACACCTTC.

The V gene is TRBV28, the J gene TRBJ2-1, with D maybe TRBD1 (6 bases). CDR1 MDHEN and CDR2 SYDVKM come from the germline V gene. Trimming stripped 6 bases from V and 5 bases from J, with 14 bases between. CDR3 length: 14 residues. CDR3 nucleotides: TGTGCCAGCAGACTCGAGGACAGAGACAATGAGCAGTTCTTC. Amino acid sequence: CASRLEDRDNEQFF.

The gene calls are TRBV30 and TRBJ1-2; D ambiguous. Trimming took off 2 bases at V and 1 base at J, with 5 bases between the two ends. Germline CDR1 reads GTSNPN; CDR2 reads SVGIG (reference sequence). CDR3 size: 12 residues. The CDR3 sequence: CAWSYGNYGYTF. Here the CDR3 DNA reads TGTGCCTGGAGTTACGGTAACTATGGCTACACCTTC.

J is TRBJ2-7 and V is TRBV5-1; 7 bases agree with TRBD1. The germline CDR1 and CDR2 sequences are SGHRS and YFSETQ. Unmatched junction bases numbered 7, after V lost 4 bases and J lost 6 bases. The CDR3 sequence is 13 residues long. In DNA, the CDR3 is TGCGCCAGCAGCCGGGACACAGGGGTCGAGCAGTACTTC. This encodes CASSRDTGVEQYF.

This chain uses TRBV6-1 with TRBJ1-2; weak D call: TRBD1 (6 bases). Germline CDR1 reads MNHNS; CDR2 reads SASEGT. This CDR3 region has 16 residues. Trimming stripped 2 bases from V and 1 base from J, with 14 bases between. The DNA for the CDR3 is TGTGCCAGCAGTGAAAGGAGGCACAGGGTTAACTATGGCTACACCTTC. This encodes CASSERRHRVNYGYTF.

The rearrangement uses TRBV7-2 and TRBJ2-1, with 14 bases that match TRBD2. Germline V gene lookup returns CDR1 SGHTA and CDR2 FQGNSA. This CDR3 spans 16 amino acids. The ends lost 5 bases at V and 5 bases at J; junction bases unmatched: 5. The CDR3 region has the DNA TGTGCCAGCAGCATTGGACTAGCGGGGGGTCACAATGAGCAGTTCTTC. This encodes CASSIGLAGGHNEQFF.

This chain links TRBV6-4 with TRBJ2-3; a possible D gene is TRBD2 (6 bases). Germline-derived CDR1 and CDR2 are MRHNA and SNTAGT. The CDR3 spans 12 residues. Trimming took off 6 bases at V and 8 bases at J, with 12 bases between the two ends. In nucleotides, the CDR3 is TGTGCCAGCAGAGGGACTGAAGGTACGCAGTATTTT. As protein: CASRGTEGTQYF.

The rearrangement joins TRBV28 to TRBJ2-1; 7 bases are a match to TRBD2. CDR3 length equals 15 residues. From germline, CDR1 is MDHEN and CDR2 SYDVKM. V gave up 2 bases and J gave up 6 bases; unmatched junction bases: 7. The CDR3 DNA is TGTGCCAGCAGTTTACCCCGGGAGGTTGGCAATGAGCAGTTCTTC. This encodes CASSLPREVGNEQFF.

V and J are TRBV5-1 and TRBJ2-3; 7 positions agree with TRBD1. The V gene's germline CDR1 is SGHRS and CDR2 YFSETQ. CDR3 length equals 16 residues. J gave up 0 bases and V 7 bases, and 11 bases lay outside the gene matches. The chain's CDR3 is CASQGRGGLSTDTQYF. The DNA of the CDR3 is TGCGCCAGCCAGGGTAGAGGGGGCCTAAGCACAGATACGCAGTATTTT.

This clone was detected a few times. This rearrangement joins TRBV29-1 to TRBJ1-5, with D uncertain. The germline V gene encodes CDR1 SQVTM and CDR2 ANQGSEA. The CDR3 loop spans 14 amino acids. Trimming pared 5 bases from V and 0 bases from J, leaving 11 bases between. The CDR3 reads CSVLTDTSNQPQHF. CDR3 nucleotides: TGCAGCGTTCTAACCGATACTAGCAATCAGCCCCAGCATTTT. Filled out from reference TRBV29-1 and TRBJ1-5, the complete variable domain reads SAVISQKPSRDICQRGTSLTIQCQVDSQVTMMFWYRQQPGQSLTLIATANQGSEATYESGFVIDKFPISRPNLTFSTLTVSNMSPEDSSIYLCSVLTDTSNQPQHFGDGTRLSIL.

There are a few counts of this clone. J is TRBJ1-3 and V is TRBV6-6, with 8 bases identical to TRBD1. Germline CDR1 MNHNY, CDR2 SVGAGI (reference sequence). Germline trimming cut 4 bases from V and 3 bases from J; bases unmatched to any gene: 8. The CDR3 extends over 16 amino acids. The CDR3 DNA reads as TGTGCCAGCAGTTGGGACAGGCCCTTGGATGGAAACACCATATATTTT. Translation: CASSWDRPLDGNTIYF.